This record covers a single T cell receptor beta chain. V was trimmed by 0 bases and J by 2 bases, leaving 9 bases between them. The CDR3 length is 15 residues. Germline V CDR1 and CDR2: MRHNA, SNTAGT. The sample belongs to a study of brain metastases from non-small cell lung cancer. TCRdb keeps only in-frame clones here, not all; method: immunoSEQ multiplex PCR. The sample has over a thousand clones, roughly nine tenths seen once; the top ten hold 4% to 5%. The rearrangement uses TRBV6-4 and TRBJ2-3; D could derive from TRBD1 or TRBD2 (5 bases each). Sequenced input: tumor-adjacent normal tissue. This receptor was obtained from a donor aged 40 or older with non-small cell lung cancer. The chain's CDR3 is CASSDSPGTTDTQYF. The CDR3 nucleotides are TGTGCCAGCAGTGACTCCCCAGGGACCACAGATACGCAGTATTTT.